Given below is one TCR beta chain in context. These data are taken from a study of Tregs in tolerant kidney transplant recipients. The nonmyeloablative bone marrow transplants came from related graft donors, with transient mixed chimerism. Repertoires were generated with immunoSEQ multiplex PCR, while TCRdb's copy carries only in-frame clones and drops some. The sample includes tens of thousands of clones, 93% of them seen just once. The germline CDR1 and CDR2 sequences are SNHLY and FYNNEI. J gave up 2 bases and V 8 bases, and 7 bases lay outside the gene matches. This CDR3 comprises 14 residues. The sequence derives from a human patient who received a combined kidney and bone marrow transplant. Certain T cells may be donor cells from the graft. The chain couples TRBV2 to TRBJ1-2; 8 nucleotides agree with TRBD1. Sequencing used CD4+ T cells from blood (PBMCs), obtained 12 months after the transplant. CDR3 in DNA: TGTGCCAGCGTAAGGACAGGGATAAACTATGGCTACACCTTC. Amino acids: CASVRTGINYGYTF.